These 25 T cell receptor beta chains were all obtained from the same sample, sequenced in a study of cytomegalovirus exposure and HLA in healthy donors. This PCR relied on a set of 60 Vbeta primers and 13 Jbeta primers. TCRdb's table, derived via immunoSEQ multiplex PCR, lists solely in-frame clones and lacks some. The sample yields some 150,000 clones, over 75% seen once. The sample taken for sequencing was PBMCs. The source of these receptors is a man in his forties in good health and CMV-seronegative.

This chain uses TRBV28 with TRBJ1-2, with a possible D match to TRBD1 (6 bases). Germline V gene lookup returns CDR1 MDHEN and CDR2 SYDVKM. Trimming pared 1 base from V and 2 bases from J, leaving 11 bases between. The CDR3 length is 15 residues. CDR3 sequence: CASSLLGQTNYGYTF. The CDR3 nucleotides are TGTGCCAGCAGTTTATTAGGACAGACCAACTATGGCTACACCTTC.

The gene calls are TRBV2 and TRBJ1-3, with D perhaps TRBD1 (5 bases). Between the trimmed V and J ends, which lost 7 bases and 4 bases, there was a span of 17 bases. CDR3 length: 15 residues. Germline V gene data show CDR1 as SNHLY and CDR2 as FYNNEI. In DNA, the CDR3 is TGTGCCAGCATTCAACGGGGGGATTGGGGAAACACCATATATTTT. Amino acids: CASIQRGDWGNTIYF.

This chain connects TRBV4-3 to TRBJ2-2; 7 bases are a match to TRBD2. The CDR3 runs to 17 residues. Germline V lookup: CDR1 LGHNA, CDR2 YSLEER. Trimming cost V 0 bases and J 3 bases; bases outside gene matches: 7. CDR3 sequence reads: CASSQDLLAAYTGELFF. In DNA, the CDR3 is TGCGCCAGCAGCCAAGATCTCCTAGCGGCCTACACCGGGGAGCTGTTTTTT.

This clone has just a few counts. V and J are TRBV2 and TRBJ2-7, with D possibly being TRBD1 (5 bases). The CDR3 contains 15 residues. V lost 7 bases to trimming and J lost 3 bases, with 19 bases between them. Germline values: CDR1 SNHLY, CDR2 FYNNEI. The CDR3 region is CASKRSGRAYYEQYF. The CDR3 DNA reads as TGTGCCAGCAAGCGTTCGGGCAGGGCATACTACGAGCAGTACTTC.

There are a few counts of this clone. This rearrangement joins TRBV11-2 to TRBJ2-7; TRBD1 matches at 8 bases. This CDR3 has 13 amino acids. CDR1 SGHAT and CDR2 FQNNGV come from the germline V gene. V shed 6 bases, J shed 10 bases, and the junction held 11 bases outside the gene matches. CDR3 sequence reads: CASSSDRGREQYF. The DNA for the CDR3 is TGTGCCAGCAGTTCCGACAGGGGAAGAGAACAGTACTTC.

This rearrangement joins TRBV11-2 to TRBJ2-1; 9 bases match TRBD2. The V and J ends lost 7 bases and 9 bases, in that order; junction bases with no gene match: 13. Germline CDR1 SGHAT, CDR2 FQNNGV. The CDR3 spans 15 residues. The CDR3 coding sequence is TGTGCCAGCACCTCGGCGGGGGGGGCCGGGAGTGAGCAGTTCTTC. As protein: CASTSAGGAGSEQFF.

The chain employs TRBV6-5 and TRBJ2-2; D unresolved. The germline V gene has CDR1 MNHEY and CDR2 SVGAGI. This CDR3 has 15 amino acids. V lost 0 bases and J 0 bases, leaving 5 bases between the germline ends. The CDR3 DNA follows: TGTGCCAGCAGTTACTCGACATCGAACACCGGGGAGCTGTTTTTT. Translation gives CASSYSTSNTGELFF.

The genes are TRBV7-9 and TRBJ1-1; possible D gene TRBD1, 5 bases. This CDR3 contains 14 residues. From germline, CDR1 is SEHNR and CDR2 FQNEAQ (reference sequence). V lost 5 bases to trimming and J lost 2 bases, with 12 bases between them. CDR3 coding DNA: TGTGCCAGCAGCCCCCGGGACTTCAACACTGAAGCTTTCTTT. Translation gives CASSPRDFNTEAFF.

This rearrangement joins TRBV7-9 to TRBJ2-2, with TRBD2 identical over 9 bases. Germline trimming cut 3 bases from V and 6 bases from J; bases unmatched to any gene: 5. CDR1 is SEHNR, CDR2 FQNEAQ, per germline (reference sequence). This CDR3 contains 15 residues. In nucleotides, the CDR3 is TGTGCCAGCAGCTTCGCGGGGACTAGCCCCGGGGAGCTGTTTTTT. This translates into CASSFAGTSPGELFF.

The V gene is TRBV6-1, the J gene TRBJ1-5; perhaps TRBD1 as D (5 bases). The germline V and J ends were trimmed by 7 bases and 11 bases, with 15 bases remaining between them. Per the germline V gene, CDR1 is MNHNS and CDR2 is SASEGT. The CDR3 runs 12 residues. The CDR3, as DNA: TGTGCCAGCATTCTCGACACGGGGGCCCAGCATTTT. As protein: CASILDTGAQHF.

In its sample, this clone was seen a few times. The chain recombines TRBV5-4 with TRBJ1-2, with D tentatively TRBD1 (5 bases). CDR1 is SGHNT and CDR2 is YYREEE in the germline V gene (reference sequence). The length of the CDR3 is 16 residues. Between the trimmed V and J ends, which lost 2 bases and 2 bases, there was a span of 16 bases. CDR3 region: CASSFDPGGLNYGYTF. The CDR3 DNA sequence: TGTGCCAGCAGCTTCGACCCGGGGGGACTAAACTATGGCTACACCTTC.

The sample holds a few counts of this clone. The CDR3 DNA sequence: TGCGCCAGCAGCTCCCTCCTAAGGACTAGCGGGTTCAATGAGCAGTTCTTC. It specifies CASSSLLRTSGFNEQFF. This rearrangement joins TRBV5-1 to TRBJ2-1, with TRBD2 matching 11 bases. Unmatched junction bases numbered 11, after V lost 3 bases and J lost 6 bases. The CDR3 has 17 residues. Germline CDR1 reads SGHRS; CDR2 reads YFSETQ.

V gene TRBV30 combines with J gene TRBJ2-7; weak D call: TRBD1 (6 bases). With 3 bases removed from V and 0 bases from J, the gap between germline ends came to 15 bases. Per germline, CDR1 GTSNPN and CDR2 SVGIG (reference sequence). CDR3 length equals 15 residues. The CDR3 DNA sequence: TGTGCCTGGAGGGACAGCGGTAGGAGCTCCTACGAGCAGTACTTC. It yields the protein CAWRDSGRSSYEQYF.

The CDR3 protein is CASSIGGQMNQPQHF. DNA for the CDR3: TGTGCCAGTAGTATAGGGGGACAGATGAATCAGCCCCAGCATTTT. V usage is TRBV19 and J usage is TRBJ1-5, with TRBD1 matching over 7 bases. There are 15 residues in the CDR3. Germline values: CDR1 LNHDA, CDR2 SQIVND (reference sequence). V was clipped by 1 base and J by 4 bases; unmatched bases: 4.

The rearrangement uses TRBV9 and TRBJ1-4, with D tentatively TRBD1 (5 bases). Germline loops: CDR1 SGDLS, CDR2 YYNGEE. The CDR3 extends over 14 amino acids. The ends were cut back, 4 bases at V and 3 bases at J, with 10 bases in the middle. The CDR3 is CASSTTGANEKLFF. CDR3 DNA sequence: TGTGCCAGCAGCACAACAGGAGCTAATGAAAAACTGTTTTTT.

CDR3 region: CASSLGLAGRNTGELFF. The CDR3 DNA reads TGTGCCAGCAGCTTGGGACTAGCGGGGCGGAACACCGGGGAGCTGTTTTTT. The chain carries TRBV13 and TRBJ2-2; TRBD2 agrees at 13 bases. The CDR3 loop spans 17 amino acids. The V segment lost 3 bases and the J segment 1 base; nucleotides outside the gene matches: 2. CDR1 PRHDT and CDR2 FYEKMQ come from the germline V gene (reference sequence). Variable domain in full (rest from reference TRBV13 and TRBJ2-2): AAGVIQSPRHLIKEKRETATLKCYPIPRHDTVYWYQQGPGQDPQFLISFYEKMQSDKGSIPDRFSAQQFSDYHSELNMSSLELGDSALYFCASSLGLAGRNTGELFFGEGSRLTVL.

The table lists this clone with a few counts. This chain connects TRBV29-1 to TRBJ2-1; 8 nucleotides agree with TRBD2. The CDR3 sequence is 14 residues long. J lost 8 bases, V lost 1 base, and 7 bases had no gene match. CDR1 is SQVTM and CDR2 is ANQGSEA in the germline V gene. The CDR3 DNA reads TGCAGCGTTGAAGGGTGGACTAGCTCCGATGAGCAGTTCTTC. Translation: CSVEGWTSSDEQFF.

This chain links TRBV23-1 with TRBJ2-7; D gene ambiguous. TRBV23-1 is placed among ORFs of uncertain function. The CDR3 is 19 amino acids. Trimming left V 3 bases short and J 0 bases short, with 24 bases between. CDR3 sequence (DNA): TGCGCCAGCAGTCATCGGAAGAGACCGAGCGTATTAAGCTCCTACGAGCAGTACTTC. Amino acid sequence: CASSHRKRPSVLSSYEQYF.

The chain uses TRBV18 and TRBJ1-4; D remains ambiguous. Germline V gene lookup returns CDR1 KGHSH and CDR2 LQKENI. The CDR3 has 14 residues. V lost 4 bases and J 7 bases, leaving 13 bases between the germline ends. The CDR3 loop is CASSLDLGSEKLFF. CDR3 coding DNA: TGTGCCAGCTCACTAGATCTGGGGAGTGAAAAACTGTTTTTT.

This clone was recorded only once. The chain uses TRBV19 and TRBJ2-7; 7 nucleotides match TRBD1. The CDR3 has 14 amino acids. Germline lookup yields CDR1 LNHDA and CDR2 SQIVND (reference sequence). V was clipped by 6 bases and J by 6 bases; unmatched bases: 11. The CDR3 sequence is CASSAGTVRGEQYF. DNA for the CDR3: TGTGCCAGTAGCGCCGGGACAGTGAGAGGCGAGCAGTACTTC.

The sample holds one count of this clone. CDR3 sequence reads: CASSSSPGQGGWWVTDTQYF. The DNA of the CDR3 is TGTGCCAGCAGCTCGAGCCCTGGACAGGGAGGCTGGTGGGTCACAGATACGCAGTATTTT. The V call is TRBV9, the J call TRBJ2-3; 8 bases are shared with TRBD1. Germline assignment: CDR1 SGDLS and CDR2 YYNGEE. CDR3 length: 20 residues. V shed 4 bases, J shed 2 bases, and the junction held 21 bases outside the gene matches.

This clone showed up just a few times. DNA for the CDR3: TGTGCCAGCAGCTTTAGGGACAGAAGCAACATGAACACTGAAGCTTTCTTT. It yields the protein CASSFRDRSNMNTEAFF. The V and J genes are TRBV5-8 and TRBJ1-1; 7 bases line up with TRBD1. CDR3 length equals 17 residues. The J segment lost 0 bases and the V segment lost 2 bases, leaving 10 bases of the junction unmatched. Germline lookup yields CDR1 SGHTS and CDR2 YDEGEE.

J is TRBJ2-2 and V is TRBV7-2; 10 nucleotides align to TRBD1. CDR1 SGHTA and CDR2 FQGNSA come from the germline V gene. The junction had 5 bases not matched to a gene; V was cut back by 5 bases and J by 5 bases. The CDR3 is 15 residues long. In DNA form, the CDR3 reads TGTGCCAGCAGCCCCAGGACAGGGGGTACCGGGGAGCTGTTTTTT. It is translated as CASSPRTGGTGELFF.

This sequence joins TRBV11-2 and TRBJ1-5, with unresolved D. The CDR3 has 16 residues. Germline-derived CDR1 and CDR2 are SGHAT and FQNNGV. With 1 base removed from V and 0 bases from J, the gap between germline ends came to 10 bases. The CDR3 loop is CASSLVGGISNQPQHF. In DNA, the CDR3 is TGTGCCAGCAGCTTAGTAGGAGGAATTAGCAATCAGCCCCAGCATTTT.

This clone was detected only a few times. This chain connects TRBV6-6 to TRBJ2-5; a weak D match, TRBD1 (6 bases). Germline V gene lookup returns CDR1 MNHNY and CDR2 SVGAGI (reference sequence). The CDR3 has 15 residues. V lost 6 bases, J lost 3 bases, and 17 bases lay in between. In nucleotides, the CDR3 is TGTGCCAGCAGGCCCCCCCGGGACACTAAAGAGACCCAGTACTTC. Translating it yields CASRPPRDTKETQYF.